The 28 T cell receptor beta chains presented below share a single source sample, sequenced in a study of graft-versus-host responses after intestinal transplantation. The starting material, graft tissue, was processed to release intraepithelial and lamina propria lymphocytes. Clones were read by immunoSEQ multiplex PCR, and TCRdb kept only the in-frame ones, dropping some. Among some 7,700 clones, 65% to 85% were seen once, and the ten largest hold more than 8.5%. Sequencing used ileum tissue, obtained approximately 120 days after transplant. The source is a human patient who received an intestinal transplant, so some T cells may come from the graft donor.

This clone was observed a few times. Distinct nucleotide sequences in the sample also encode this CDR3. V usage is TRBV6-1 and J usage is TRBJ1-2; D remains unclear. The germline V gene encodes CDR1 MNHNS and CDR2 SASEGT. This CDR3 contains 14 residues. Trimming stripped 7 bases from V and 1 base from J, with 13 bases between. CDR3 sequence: CASTPAGGNYGYTF. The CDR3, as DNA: TGTGCCAGCACCCCGGCAGGAGGTAACTATGGCTACACCTTC.

The CDR3 DNA is TGCGCCAGCCGAAGCAATAATAATTCACCCCTCCACTTT. This codes for CASRSNNNSPLHF. This rearrangement joins TRBV5-1 to TRBJ1-6; no clear D. Germline lookup yields CDR1 SGHRS and CDR2 YFSETQ. Trimming took 7 bases from V and 5 from J, leaving 10 bases between them. CDR3 length equals 13 residues.

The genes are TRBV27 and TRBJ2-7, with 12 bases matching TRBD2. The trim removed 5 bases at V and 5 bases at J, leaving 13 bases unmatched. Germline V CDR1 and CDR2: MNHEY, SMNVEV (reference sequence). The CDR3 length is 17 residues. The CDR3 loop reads CASSPRLAGGTLHEQYF. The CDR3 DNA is TGTGCCAGCAGTCCGCGCCTAGCGGGAGGGACCCTCCACGAGCAGTACTTC.

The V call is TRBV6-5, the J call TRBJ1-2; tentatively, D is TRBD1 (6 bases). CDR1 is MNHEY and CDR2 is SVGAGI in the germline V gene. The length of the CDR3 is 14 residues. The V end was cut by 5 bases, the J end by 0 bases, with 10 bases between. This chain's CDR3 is CASSGGQTNYGYTF. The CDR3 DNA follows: TGTGCCAGCAGTGGAGGACAGACTAACTATGGCTACACCTTC.

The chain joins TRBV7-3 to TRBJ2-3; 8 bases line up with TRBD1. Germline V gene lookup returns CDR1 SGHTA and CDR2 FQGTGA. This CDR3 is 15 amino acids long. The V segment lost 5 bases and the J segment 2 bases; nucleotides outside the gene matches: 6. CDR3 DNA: TGTGCCAGCAGCCCGACAGGGGATGTCACAGATACGCAGTATTTT. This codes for CASSPTGDVTDTQYF.

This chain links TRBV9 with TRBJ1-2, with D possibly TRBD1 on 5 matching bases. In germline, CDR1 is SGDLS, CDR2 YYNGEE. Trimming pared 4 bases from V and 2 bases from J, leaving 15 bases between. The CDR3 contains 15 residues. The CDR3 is CASSRGPSQNYGYTF. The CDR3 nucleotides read TGTGCCAGCAGCAGGGGACCAAGCCAAAACTATGGCTACACCTTC.

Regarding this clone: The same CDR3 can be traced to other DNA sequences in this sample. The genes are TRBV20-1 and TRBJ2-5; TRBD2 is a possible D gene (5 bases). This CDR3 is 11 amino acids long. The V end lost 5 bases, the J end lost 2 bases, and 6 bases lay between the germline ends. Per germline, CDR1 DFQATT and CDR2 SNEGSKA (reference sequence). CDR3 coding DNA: TGCAGTGCTTCGGGGCAAGAGACCCAGTACTTC. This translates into CSASGQETQYF.

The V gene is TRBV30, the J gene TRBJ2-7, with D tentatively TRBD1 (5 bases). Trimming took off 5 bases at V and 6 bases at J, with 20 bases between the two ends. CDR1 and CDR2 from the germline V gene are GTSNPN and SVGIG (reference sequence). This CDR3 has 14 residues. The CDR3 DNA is TGTGCCTGGCGCCCAGGGTTGCAAGTCGGCGAGCAGTACTTC. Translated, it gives CAWRPGLQVGEQYF. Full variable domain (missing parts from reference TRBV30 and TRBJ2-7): SQTIHQWPATLVQPVGSPLSLECTVEGTSNPNLYWYRQAAGRGLQLLFYSVGIGQISSEVPQNLSASRPQDRQFILSSKKLLLSDSGFYLCAWRPGLQVGEQYFGPGTRLTVT.

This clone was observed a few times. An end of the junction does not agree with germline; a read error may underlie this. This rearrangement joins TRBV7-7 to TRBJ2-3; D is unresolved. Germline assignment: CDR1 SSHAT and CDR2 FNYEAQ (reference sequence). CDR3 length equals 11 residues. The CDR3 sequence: CASSLPYTQYF. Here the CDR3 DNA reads TGTGCTAGCAGCTTACCATATACGCAGTATTTT.

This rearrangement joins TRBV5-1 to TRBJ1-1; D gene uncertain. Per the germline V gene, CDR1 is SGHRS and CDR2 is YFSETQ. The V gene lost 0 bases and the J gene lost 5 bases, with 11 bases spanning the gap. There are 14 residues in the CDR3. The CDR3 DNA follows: TGCGCCAGCAGCTTGGGTATTAGGTGGACTGAAGCTTTCTTT. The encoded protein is CASSLGIRWTEAFF.

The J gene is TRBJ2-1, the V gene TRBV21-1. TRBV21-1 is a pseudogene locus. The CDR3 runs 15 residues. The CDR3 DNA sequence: TGTGCCATCTACCTTTCGGGACCACTGATCAATGAGCAGTTCTTC. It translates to CAIYLSGPLINEQFF.

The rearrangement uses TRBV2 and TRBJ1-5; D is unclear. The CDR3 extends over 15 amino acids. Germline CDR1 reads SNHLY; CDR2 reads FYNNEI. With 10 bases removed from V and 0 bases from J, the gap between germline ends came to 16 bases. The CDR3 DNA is TGTGCCACGCGGGAAGCCTCTTATAGCAATCAGCCCCAGCATTTT. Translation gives CATREASYSNQPQHF.

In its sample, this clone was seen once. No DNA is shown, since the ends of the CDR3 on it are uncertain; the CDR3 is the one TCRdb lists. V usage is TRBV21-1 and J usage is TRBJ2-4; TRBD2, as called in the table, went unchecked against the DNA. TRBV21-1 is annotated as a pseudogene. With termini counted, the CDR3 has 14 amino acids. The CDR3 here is CAVIGVGAGAKQYF.

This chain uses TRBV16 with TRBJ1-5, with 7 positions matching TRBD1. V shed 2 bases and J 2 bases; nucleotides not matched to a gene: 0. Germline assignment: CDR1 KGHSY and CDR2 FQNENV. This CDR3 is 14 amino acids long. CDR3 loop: CASSQGTGNQPQHF. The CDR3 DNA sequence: TGTGCCAGCAGCCAAGGGACAGGCAATCAGCCCCAGCATTTT.

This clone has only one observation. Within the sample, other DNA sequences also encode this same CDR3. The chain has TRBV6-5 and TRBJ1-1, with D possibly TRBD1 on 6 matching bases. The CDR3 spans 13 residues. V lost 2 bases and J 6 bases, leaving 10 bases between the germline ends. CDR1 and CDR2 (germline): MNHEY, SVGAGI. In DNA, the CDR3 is TGTGCCAGCAGTTACGAAGGGGGGTCTGAAGCTTTCTTT. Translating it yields CASSYEGGSEAFF.

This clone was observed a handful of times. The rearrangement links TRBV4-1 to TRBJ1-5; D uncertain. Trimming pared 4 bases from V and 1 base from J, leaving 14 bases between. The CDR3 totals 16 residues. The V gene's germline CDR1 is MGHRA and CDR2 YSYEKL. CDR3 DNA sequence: TGCGCCAGCAGCCCTAAATGGGCCCGGAGCAATCAGCCCCAGCATTTT. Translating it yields CASSPKWARSNQPQHF.

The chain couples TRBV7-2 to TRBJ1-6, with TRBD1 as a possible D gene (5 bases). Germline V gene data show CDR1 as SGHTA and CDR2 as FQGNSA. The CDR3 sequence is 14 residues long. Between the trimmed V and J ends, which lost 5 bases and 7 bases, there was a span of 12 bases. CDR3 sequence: CASSRGVGNSPLHF. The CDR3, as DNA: TGTGCCAGCAGCCGAGGGGTGGGGAATTCACCCCTCCACTTT.

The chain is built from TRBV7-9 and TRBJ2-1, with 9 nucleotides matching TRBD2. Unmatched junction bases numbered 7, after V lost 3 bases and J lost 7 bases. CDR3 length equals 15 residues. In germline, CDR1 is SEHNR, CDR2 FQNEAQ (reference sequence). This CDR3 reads CASSLGASGENEQFF. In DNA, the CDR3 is TGTGCCAGCAGCTTGGGGGCTAGCGGGGAGAATGAGCAGTTCTTC. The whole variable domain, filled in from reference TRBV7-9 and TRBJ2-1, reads DTGVSQNPRHKITKRGQNVTFRCDPISEHNRLYWYRQTLGQGPEFLTYFQNEAQLEKSRLLSDRFSAERPKGSFSTLEIQRTEQGDSAMYLCASSLGASGENEQFFGPGTRLTVL.

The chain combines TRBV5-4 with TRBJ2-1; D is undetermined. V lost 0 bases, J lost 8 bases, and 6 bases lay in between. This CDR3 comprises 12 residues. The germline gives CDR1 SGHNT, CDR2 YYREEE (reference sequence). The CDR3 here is CASSLVLDEQFF. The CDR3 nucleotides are TGTGCCAGCAGCTTGGTGCTCGATGAGCAGTTCTTC.

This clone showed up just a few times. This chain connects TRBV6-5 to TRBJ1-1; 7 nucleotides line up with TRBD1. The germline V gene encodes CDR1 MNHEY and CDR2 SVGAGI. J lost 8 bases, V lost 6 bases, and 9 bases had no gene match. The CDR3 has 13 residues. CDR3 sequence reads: CASSPTDRREAFF. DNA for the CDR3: TGTGCCAGCAGCCCTACGGACAGGAGGGAAGCTTTCTTT.

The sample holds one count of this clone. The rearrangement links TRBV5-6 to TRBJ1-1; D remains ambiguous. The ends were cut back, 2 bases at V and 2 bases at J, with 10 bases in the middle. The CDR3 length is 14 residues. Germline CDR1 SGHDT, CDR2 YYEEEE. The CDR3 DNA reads TGTGCCAGCAGCTTCCTCAGTGGAAACACTGAAGCTTTCTTT. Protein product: CASSFLSGNTEAFF.

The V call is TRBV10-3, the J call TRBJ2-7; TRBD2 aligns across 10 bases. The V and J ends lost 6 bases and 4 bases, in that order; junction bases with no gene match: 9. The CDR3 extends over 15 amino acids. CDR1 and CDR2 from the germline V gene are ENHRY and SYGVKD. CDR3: CAISESGRAGYEQYF. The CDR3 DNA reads TGTGCCATCAGCGAGAGCGGGAGGGCGGGGTACGAGCAGTACTTC.

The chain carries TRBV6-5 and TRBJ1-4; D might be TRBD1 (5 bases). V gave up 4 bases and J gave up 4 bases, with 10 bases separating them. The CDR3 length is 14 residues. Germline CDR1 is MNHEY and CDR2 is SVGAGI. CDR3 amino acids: CASSFGANNEKLFF. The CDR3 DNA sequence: TGTGCCAGCAGTTTCGGGGCGAATAATGAAAAACTGTTTTTT.

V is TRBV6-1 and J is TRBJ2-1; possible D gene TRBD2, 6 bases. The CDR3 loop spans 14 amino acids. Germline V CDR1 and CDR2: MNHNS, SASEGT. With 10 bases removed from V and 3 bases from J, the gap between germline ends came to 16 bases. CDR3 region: CATEPTGLYNEQFF. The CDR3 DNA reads TGTGCCACCGAACCCACGGGACTCTACAATGAGCAGTTCTTC.

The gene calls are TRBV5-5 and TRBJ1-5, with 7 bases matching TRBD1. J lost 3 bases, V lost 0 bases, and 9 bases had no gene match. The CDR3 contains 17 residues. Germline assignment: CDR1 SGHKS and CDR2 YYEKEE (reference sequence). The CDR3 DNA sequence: TGTGCCAGCAGCTTGGGACTGCCGGGACAGACCAATCAGCCCCAGCATTTT. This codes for CASSLGLPGQTNQPQHF.

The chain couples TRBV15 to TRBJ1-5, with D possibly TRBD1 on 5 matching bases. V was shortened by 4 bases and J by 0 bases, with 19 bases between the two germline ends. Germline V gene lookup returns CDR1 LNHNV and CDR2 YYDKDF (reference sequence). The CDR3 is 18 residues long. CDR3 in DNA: TGTGCCACCAGCAAGGTTGCGTACCAGACAGTTAGCAATCAGCCCCAGCATTTT. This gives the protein CATSKVAYQTVSNQPQHF.

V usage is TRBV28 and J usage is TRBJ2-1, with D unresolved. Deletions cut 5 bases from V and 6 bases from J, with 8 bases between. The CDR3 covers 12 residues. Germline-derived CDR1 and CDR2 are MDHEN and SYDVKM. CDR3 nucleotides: TGTGCCAGCAGTCCGGCAGTCAATGAGCAGTTCTTC. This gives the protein CASSPAVNEQFF.

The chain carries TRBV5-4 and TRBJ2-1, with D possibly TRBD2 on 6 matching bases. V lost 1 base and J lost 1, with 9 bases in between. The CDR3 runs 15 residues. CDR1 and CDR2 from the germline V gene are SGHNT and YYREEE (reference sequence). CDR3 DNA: TGTGCCAGCAGCTTGTTGGGGGGATCCTACAATGAGCAGTTCTTC. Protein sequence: CASSLLGGSYNEQFF.